The next 18 T cell receptor beta chains were all read from a single sample in a study of spatial heterogeneity in lung cancer. Overall study results and limits: The study found that expanded intratumoral alpha and beta TCR counts tracked tumor mutation counts.

Time point in this sample: sample taken at primary tumor resection. TCRdb called the 5' RACE reads again in MiXCR, with one record for every CDR3 protein. The table shows 5,000 to 8,000 distinct CDR3 sequences, with 6.5% to 8.5% occurring only once. Their target antigens are unknown. The sample consisted of lung tumor tissue, taken at surgery. All receptors come from a male donor with early-stage non-small cell lung cancer.

The chain couples TRBV5-1 to TRBJ2-1; D is perhaps TRBD2 (5 bases). The germline V gene encodes CDR1 SGHRS and CDR2 YFSETQ. The V and J ends lost 1 base and 7 bases respectively, with 12 bases between them. The CDR3 loop spans 14 amino acids. The CDR3 nucleotides read TGCGCCAGCAGCTTGCTCCCCACTAGGAATGAGCAGTTCTTC. Translated: CASSLLPTRNEQFF.

Notes on this clonotype: One base away lies a much larger clone, so this may be a sequencing read error. V is TRBV4-3 and J is TRBJ2-3; 11 bases map to TRBD2. V lost 10 bases, J lost 3 bases, and 12 bases stayed unmatched. Germline V gene sequence: CDR1 LGHNA, CDR2 YSLEER. The CDR3 runs 16 residues. In DNA form, the CDR3 reads TGCGCCATCGGAATTAGCGGGGGGGCCAGGACAGATACGCAGTATTTT. The encoded protein is CAIGISGGARTDTQYF.

This clonotype is labeled medium-sized. The chain is built from TRBV20-1 and TRBJ2-5, with D tentatively TRBD2 (5 bases). This CDR3 has 14 amino acids. Germline CDR1 is DFQATT and CDR2 is SNEGSKA (reference sequence). V lost 1 base, J lost 4 bases, and 13 bases lay in between. DNA of the CDR3: TGCAGTGCTAGAGGGCGAGCGGCCCCAGAGACCCAGTACTTC. As protein: CSARGRAAPETQYF.

This clonotype was observed at least ten times. The chain joins TRBV9 to TRBJ1-5, with D possibly being TRBD1 (5 bases). Germline assignment: CDR1 SGDLS and CDR2 YYNGEE. V shed 0 bases and J shed 7 bases, with 14 bases lying between them. CDR3 size: 15 residues. This CDR3 is CASSVGGQGKQPQHF. The CDR3 DNA reads as TGTGCCAGCAGCGTAGGAGGGCAGGGTAAACAGCCCCAGCATTTT.

This clonotype is medium-sized by share. V is TRBV20-1 and J is TRBJ2-7; D unclear. V was clipped by 3 bases and J by 7 bases, with 16 bases between them. Germline CDR1 DFQATT, CDR2 SNEGSKA (reference sequence). The CDR3 length is 13 residues. In DNA form, the CDR3 reads TGCAGTGCTAGTCCCGGGCTCACTCGTGAGCAGTACTTC. Translation gives CSASPGLTREQYF.

In its sample, this clonotype is medium-sized. V and J are TRBV20-1 and TRBJ1-6; weak D call: TRBD1 (5 bases). V shed 6 bases and J shed 0 bases, with 27 bases lying between them. The CDR3 consists of 20 residues. CDR1 and CDR2 from the germline V gene are DFQATT and SNEGSKA (reference sequence). The CDR3 spells CSAPHPWWTKESSYNSPLHF. CDR3 bases: TGCAGTGCCCCCCATCCATGGTGGACAAAAGAGAGCTCCTATAATTCACCCCTCCACTTT.

This clonotype rates as medium-sized. This sequence joins TRBV3-1 and TRBJ1-2; the match to TRBD1 covers 7 bases. Looked up from germline, CDR1 is LGHDT and CDR2 is YNNKEL (reference sequence). This CDR3 comprises 13 residues. J lost 12 bases, V lost 0 bases, and 7 bases had no gene match. The CDR3 sequence is CASSQDLGRGNTF. CDR3 sequence (DNA): TGTGCCAGCAGCCAAGATCTGGGCAGGGGGAACACCTTC.

Sample share makes this clonotype medium-sized (0.01 to 0.1%). The chain combines TRBV19 with TRBJ2-1; 9 bases map to TRBD2. V lost 1 base to trimming and J lost 0 bases; unmatched junction nucleotides: 1. This CDR3 is built from 16 residues. Looked up from germline, CDR1 is LNHDA and CDR2 is SQIVND (reference sequence). The CDR3 reads CASSIVSGGSYNEQFF. The CDR3 DNA reads TGTGCCAGTAGTATAGTTAGCGGGGGCTCCTACAATGAGCAGTTCTTC.

By frequency in the sample, this clonotype is medium-sized. The chain combines TRBV7-9 with TRBJ2-7; D not certain. This CDR3 comprises 14 residues. The germline CDR1 and CDR2 sequences are SEHNR and FQNEAQ (reference sequence). Trimming left V 4 bases short and J 3 bases short, with 13 bases between. CDR3 sequence: CASSSKTSVYEQYF. The CDR3 coding sequence is TGTGCCAGCAGCTCGAAAACCAGTGTCTACGAGCAGTACTTC. The complete variable domain, with remaining parts taken from reference TRBV7-9 and TRBJ2-7, reads DTGVSQNPRHKITKRGQNVTFRCDPISEHNRLYWYRQTLGQGPEFLTYFQNEAQLEKSRLLSDRFSAERPKGSFSTLEIQRTEQGDSAMYLCASSSKTSVYEQYFGPGTRLTVT.

This clonotype was seen once. This chain uses TRBV9 with TRBJ2-7; 8 nucleotides match TRBD2. Trimming cost V 0 bases and J 2 bases; bases outside gene matches: 4. Germline loops: CDR1 SGDLS, CDR2 YYNGEE. This CDR3 has 15 residues. Written as DNA, the CDR3 is TGTGCCAGCAGCGTAGACAGCGGGGGCGCCTACGAGCAGTACTTC. This gives the protein CASSVDSGGAYEQYF.

Relative to its sample, this clonotype is medium-sized. The chain links TRBV7-8 to TRBJ1-2, with TRBD1 matching over 7 bases. The J segment lost 10 bases and the V segment lost 4 bases, leaving 6 bases of the junction unmatched. Germline CDR1 reads SGHVS; CDR2 reads FQNEAQ. This CDR3 contains 12 residues. The CDR3, as DNA: TGTGCCAGCAGCTCCGGGGACAGCTACTACACCTTC. This translates into CASSSGDSYYTF.

In its sample, this clonotype is medium-sized. The rearrangement links TRBV6-5 to TRBJ2-1, with a possible D match to TRBD2 (5 bases). Trimming left V 6 bases short and J 3 bases short, with 15 bases between. CDR3 length: 15 residues. In germline, CDR1 is MNHEY, CDR2 SVGAGI. The CDR3 reads CASSRASSLYNEQFF. In DNA, the CDR3 is TGTGCCAGCAGCCGAGCTAGCTCCCTCTACAATGAGCAGTTCTTC.

This clonotype was recorded many times. The chain combines TRBV18 with TRBJ2-2, with 9 nucleotides matching TRBD1. CDR3 size: 16 residues. With V trimmed by 2 bases and J by 4 bases, 5 bases remained unmatched. Germline CDR1 and CDR2: KGHSH and LQKENI. CDR3 DNA: TGTGCCAGCTCACCATCGGGACAGGGTAGCACCGGGGAGCTGTTTTTT. This sequence encodes CASSPSGQGSTGELFF.

This clonotype has ten or more counts. Germline is not matched at one junction end, which may reflect a read error. The V gene is TRBV6-2 or TRBV6-3, the J gene TRBJ2-1; TRBD2 matches at 9 bases. The germline V gene has CDR1 MNHEY and CDR2 SVGEGT. CDR3 size: 17 residues. The CDR3 loop reads CASSSRGLAGAYNAQFF. The CDR3 region has the DNA TGTGCCAGCAGTTCCCGCGGTTTAGCGGGAGCCTACAATGCGCAGTTCTTC.

This clonotype has a count of ten or more. The chain is built from TRBV20-1 and TRBJ2-7, with 7 bases aligning to TRBD2. The CDR3 sequence is 13 residues long. Germline CDR1 reads DFQATT; CDR2 reads SNEGSKA (reference sequence). V lost 4 bases to trimming and J lost 1 base; unmatched junction nucleotides: 4. In DNA form, the CDR3 reads TGCAGTGCTATACTAGCGAGGTCCTACGAGCAGTACTTC. This encodes CSAILARSYEQYF.

Judged by abundance, this clonotype is medium-sized. The chain employs TRBV2 and TRBJ2-2; D uncertain. Trimming removed 3 bases from V and 0 bases from J, with 5 bases in between. Germline CDR1 reads SNHLY; CDR2 reads FYNNEI. The CDR3 loop spans 14 amino acids. Here the CDR3 reads CASSDPANTGELFF. The CDR3 DNA reads TGTGCCAGCAGTGATCCAGCGAACACCGGGGAGCTGTTTTTT.

This clonotype qualifies as medium-sized. This chain links TRBV5-4 with TRBJ2-6, with D possibly matching TRBD2 (5 bases). The CDR3 runs to 15 residues. Trimming removed 3 bases at V and 4 bases at J, with 11 bases between. The germline CDR1 and CDR2 sequences are SGHNT and YYREEE (reference sequence). CDR3 in amino acids: CASSSRVMGANVLTF. CDR3 nucleotides: TGTGCCAGCAGCTCGAGGGTTATGGGGGCCAACGTCCTGACTTTC. Using reference TRBV5-4 and TRBJ2-6 for the parts outside the CDR3, the full variable domain is ETGVTQSPTHLIKTRGQQVTLRCSSQSGHNTVSWYQQALGQGPQFIFQYYREEENGRGNFPPRFSGLQFPNYSSELNVNALELDDSALYLCASSSRVMGANVLTFGAGSRLTVL.

CDR3 sequence reads: CASSWNRGRTGANTQYF. The CDR3 DNA sequence: TGTGCCAGCAGTTGGAACAGGGGAAGGACTGGGGCCAATACGCAGTATTTT. V and J are TRBV6-5 and TRBJ2-3; TRBD1 aligns across 7 bases. Trimming removed 4 bases from V and 7 bases from J; junction bases left unmatched: 17. Germline CDR1 reads MNHEY; CDR2 reads SVGAGI. This CDR3 comprises 17 residues.